This T cell receptor beta chain was identified during a study of shared clonotypes between healthy human individuals (dated by TCRdb to about 2020). A note on the overall study: Three men and a couple of women, aged 18 to 49 years, made up the cohort. For each donor, CD4 naive and CD4 memory were each run on three plates, CD8 naive on two plates, and CD8 memory on one plate. To estimate repertoire size and how much clonotypes are shared between individuals, the study performed deep sequencing of blood TCR repertoires from about five healthy adults. Different laboratories and diverse techniques were used to prepare libraries and sequence TCR repertoires, to increase sequencing depth and limit assay-specific biases. Per donor, leukapheresis produced somewhere between about 0.94 and 10 billion PBMCs. On the study overall, not on this receptor specifically: Naive subsets generally had larger estimated clonotype richness than memory subsets did. Sampling was restricted to blood, and TCR repertoires in tissues likely differ from the TCR repertoires found in blood. Compared with non-shared clonotypes, clonotypes shared by all four sorted-subset donors had higher generation probabilities. Roughly 5.2% of naive CD4, approximately 3.7% of naive CD8, around 2.3% of memory CD4, and less than 0.45% of memory CD8 clonotypes were shared across a few donors. Incomplete sequencing was indicated by rarefaction of sorted-subset datasets, despite the large sequencing depth. Because the study included only a small number of donors, the genetic and exposure-history diversity represented was limited. Based on pairwise subsampling, the degree of clonotype sharing among donors was expected to be affected by sequencing depth.

Using the deep immunoSEQ assay, TCR CDR3 regions were amplified from genomic DNA by multiplex PCR. Extracted genomic DNA from each cell subset was distributed evenly across all wells of several immunoSEQ 96-well plates, and each plate was treated as a replicate. For sorted subsets, about 210 ng of genomic DNA, equivalent to 25,000 to 35,000 T cell genomes, went into each replicate PCR. Purified libraries were measured with a Qubit 3.0 fluorometer, size-checked on a Bioanalyzer 2100, and measured again with the KAPA Library Quantification kit. Each immunoSEQ 96-well plate was sequenced on its own single-read 150-cycle Illumina NextSeq 550 flow cell. Per the source publication's procedure: Because the immunoSEQ output included only junctional sequences and no quality scores, the filtering could not be the same as the filtering used for full-length reads. Sequences were annotated with PyIR, a Python wrapper for IgBLAST v1.9, and V/J genes and CDR3 were assigned using IMGT germline references. Reads were filtered out if the reads had weak V/J assignments (E-value above 1e-6), no CDR3, stop codons, out-of-frame junctions, or ambiguous translated residues. V3J clonotypes were defined as sequences sharing an identical inferred V gene, J gene, and CDR3 amino acid sequence. Percentage overlap between repertoires was calculated by dividing the number of shared unique clonotypes by the size of the smaller repertoire. Richness of each repertoire was evaluated using RTK rarefaction, the Chao1 estimator, and Recon v2.1 estimates of unobserved clonotypes. Generation probabilities for all TCRbeta clonotypes obtained by the gDNA method from four donors were computed using OLGA. As stored in TCRdb, this immuneACCESS dataset retains in-frame rearrangements with V and J assigned. A fraction of the clones does not appear; measured against another copy, unresolved V genes explain less than half of the discrepancy, and the remainder lacks a known reason. V and J calls plus clone size are reproduced from that table; the DNA served to infer D and trimming. For this sample there are roughly 2.6 million clones; approximately 92% appear just once. Of the sample, 0.14% falls within the top ten clones.

To note about this clone: The antigen it binds to is not known. No qualities accompany the bases; no much larger clone lies one base away. Other DNA sequences of this sample code for an identical CDR3.

The donors were healthy, HIV-negative adults with no recently reported acute infections or vaccinations. All donors were Caucasian adults living in Nashville, Tennessee, USA. CD4+ T cells were enriched by magnetic negative selection; naive cells were then positively selected on CD45RA, and the negative fraction formed the memory subset. Blood was obtained by leukapheresis, after which PBMCs were separated by Ficoll-Histopaque density gradient centrifugation and cryopreserved in liquid nitrogen vapor phase. Purity and quantity of every magnetically sorted T cell population were checked by analytical flow cytometry. Genomic DNA was isolated from every sorted fraction and measured by UV absorbance on a Nanodrop 2000c. V loses 6 bases of germline sequence and J loses 5 bases, and the interval between the two ends is 13 bases. From the germline V gene, CDR1 is KGHSH and CDR2 is LQKENI. Taken from cysteine to phenylalanine, the CDR3 has 13 residues. Left in the record is the CDR3 DNA by itself, 39 bases read in frame from the first base.

The receptor was derived from a man in his late teens or twenties in good health. The sample was naive CD4+ T cells sorted from blood. In light of the paper, this sample's cell subset or site label describes: CD45RA+ positively selected. The rearranged segments are TRBV18 and TRBJ2-5; a weak D assignment points to TRBD1 (6 bases agree). The nucleotide sequence is TGTGCCAGCTCCCAGGGGCGTGGGGAGACCCAGTACTTC. Translated, this is CASSQGRGETQYF.